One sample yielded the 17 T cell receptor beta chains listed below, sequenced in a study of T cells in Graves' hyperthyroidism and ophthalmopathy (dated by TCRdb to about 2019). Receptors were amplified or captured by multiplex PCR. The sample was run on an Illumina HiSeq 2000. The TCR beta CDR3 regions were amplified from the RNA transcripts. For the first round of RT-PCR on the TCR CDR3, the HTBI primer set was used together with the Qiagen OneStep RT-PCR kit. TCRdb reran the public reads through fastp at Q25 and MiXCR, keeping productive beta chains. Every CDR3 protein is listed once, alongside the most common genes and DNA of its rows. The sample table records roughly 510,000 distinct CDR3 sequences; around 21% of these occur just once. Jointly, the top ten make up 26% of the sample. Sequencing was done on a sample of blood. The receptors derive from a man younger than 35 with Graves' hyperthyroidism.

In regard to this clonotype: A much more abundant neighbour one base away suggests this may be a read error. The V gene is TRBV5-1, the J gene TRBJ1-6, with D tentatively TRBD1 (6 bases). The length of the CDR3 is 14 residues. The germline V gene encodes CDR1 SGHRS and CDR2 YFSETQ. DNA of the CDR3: TGCGCCAGCTGCTTGGGTCAGGGGTTGACACCCCTCCACTTT. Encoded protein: CASCLGQGLTPLHF. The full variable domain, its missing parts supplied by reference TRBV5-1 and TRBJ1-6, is KAGVTQTPRYLIKTRGQQVTLSCSPISGHRSVSWYQQTPGQGLQFLFEYFSETQRNKGNFPGRFSGRQFSNSRSEMNVSTLELGDSALYLCASCLGQGLTPLHFGNGTRLTVT.

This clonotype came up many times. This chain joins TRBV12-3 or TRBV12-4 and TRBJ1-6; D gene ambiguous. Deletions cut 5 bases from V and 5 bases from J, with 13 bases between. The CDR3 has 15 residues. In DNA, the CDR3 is TGTGCCAGCAGTGGATCGGTGGTCCATAATTCACCCCTCCACTTT. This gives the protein CASSGSVVHNSPLHF.

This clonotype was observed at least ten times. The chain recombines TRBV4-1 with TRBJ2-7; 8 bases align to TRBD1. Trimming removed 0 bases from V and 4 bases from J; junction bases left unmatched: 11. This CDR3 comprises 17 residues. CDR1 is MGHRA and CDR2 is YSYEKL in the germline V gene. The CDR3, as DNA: TGCGCCAGCAGCCAAGAAGGTGTAACAGGGGGATGGTACGAGCAGTACTTC. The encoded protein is CASSQEGVTGGWYEQYF.

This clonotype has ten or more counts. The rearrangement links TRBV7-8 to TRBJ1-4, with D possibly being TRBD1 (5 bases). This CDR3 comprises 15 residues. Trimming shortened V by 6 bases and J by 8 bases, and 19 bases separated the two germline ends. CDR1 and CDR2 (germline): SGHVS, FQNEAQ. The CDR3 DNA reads TGTGCCAGCAGTCTCCGGGAGGGACGAGAAGAAAAACTGTTTTTT. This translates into CASSLREGREEKLFF.

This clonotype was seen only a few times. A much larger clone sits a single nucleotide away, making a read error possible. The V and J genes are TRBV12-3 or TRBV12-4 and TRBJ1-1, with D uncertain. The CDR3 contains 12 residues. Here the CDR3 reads CASSMTTTEACF. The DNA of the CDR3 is TGTGCCAGCAGCATGACCACCACTGAAGCTTGCTTT.

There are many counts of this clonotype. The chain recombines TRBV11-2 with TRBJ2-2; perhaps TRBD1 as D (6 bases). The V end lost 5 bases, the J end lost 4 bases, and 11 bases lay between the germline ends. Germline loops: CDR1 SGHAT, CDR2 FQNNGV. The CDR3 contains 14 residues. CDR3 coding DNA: TGTGCCAGCAGCGCATGGACAGTCACCGGGGAGCTGTTTTTT. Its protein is CASSAWTVTGELFF.

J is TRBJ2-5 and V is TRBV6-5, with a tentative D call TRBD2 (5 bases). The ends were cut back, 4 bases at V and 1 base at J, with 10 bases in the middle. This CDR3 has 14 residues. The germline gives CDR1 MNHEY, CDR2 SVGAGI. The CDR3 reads CASSSYGVQETQYF. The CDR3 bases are TGTGCCAGCAGTTCATACGGGGTCCAAGAGACCCAGTACTTC.

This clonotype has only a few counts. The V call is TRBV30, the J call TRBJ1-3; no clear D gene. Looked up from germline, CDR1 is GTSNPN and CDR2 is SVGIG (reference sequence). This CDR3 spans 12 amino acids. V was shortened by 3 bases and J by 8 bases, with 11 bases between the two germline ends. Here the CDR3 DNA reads TGTGCCTGGAGCGGGGAGGTCTACACCATATATTTT. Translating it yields CAWSGEVYTIYF. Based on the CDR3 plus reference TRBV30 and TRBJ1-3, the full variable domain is SQTIHQWPATLVQPVGSPLSLECTVEGTSNPNLYWYRQAAGRGLQLLFYSVGIGQISSEVPQNLSASRPQDRQFILSSKKLLLSDSGFYLCAWSGEVYTIYFGEGSWLTVV.

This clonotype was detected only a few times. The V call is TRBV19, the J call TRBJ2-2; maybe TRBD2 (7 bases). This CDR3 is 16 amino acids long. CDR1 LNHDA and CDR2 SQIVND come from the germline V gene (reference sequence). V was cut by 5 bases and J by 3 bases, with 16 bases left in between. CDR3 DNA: TGTGCCAGTAGTGCGGGCGGGGGCCGGGACACCGGGGAGCTGTTTTTT. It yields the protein CASSAGGGRDTGELFF.

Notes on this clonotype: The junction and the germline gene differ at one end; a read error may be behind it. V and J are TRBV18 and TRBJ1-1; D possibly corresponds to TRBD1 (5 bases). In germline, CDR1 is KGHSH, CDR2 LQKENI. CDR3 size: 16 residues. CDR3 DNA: TGTGCCAGCTCCCCACGACCCGGGGCGGTGAACACTGAAGCTTTCTTT. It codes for CASSPRPGAVNTEAFF.

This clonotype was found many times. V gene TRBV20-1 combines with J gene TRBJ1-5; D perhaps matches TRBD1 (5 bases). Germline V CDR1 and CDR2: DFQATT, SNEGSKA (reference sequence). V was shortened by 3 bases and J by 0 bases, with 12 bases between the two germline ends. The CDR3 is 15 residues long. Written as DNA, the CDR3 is TGCAGTGCTAGCAGGGCCCTGTATAGCAATCAGCCCCAGCATTTT. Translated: CSASRALYSNQPQHF.

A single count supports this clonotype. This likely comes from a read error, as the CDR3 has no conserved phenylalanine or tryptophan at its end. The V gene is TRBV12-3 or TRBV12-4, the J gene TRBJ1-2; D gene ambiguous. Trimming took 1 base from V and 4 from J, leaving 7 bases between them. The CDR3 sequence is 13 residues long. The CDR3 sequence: CASSLGEIYGYTS. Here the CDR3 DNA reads TGTGCCAGCAGTTTAGGGGAGATCTATGGCTACACCTCC.

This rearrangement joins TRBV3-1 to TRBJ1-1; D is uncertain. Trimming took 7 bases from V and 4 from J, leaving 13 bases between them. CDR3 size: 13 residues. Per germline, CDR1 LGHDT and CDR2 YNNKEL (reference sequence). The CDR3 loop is CASIGWDATEAFF. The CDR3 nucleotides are TGTGCCAGCATAGGGTGGGATGCCACTGAAGCTTTCTTT.

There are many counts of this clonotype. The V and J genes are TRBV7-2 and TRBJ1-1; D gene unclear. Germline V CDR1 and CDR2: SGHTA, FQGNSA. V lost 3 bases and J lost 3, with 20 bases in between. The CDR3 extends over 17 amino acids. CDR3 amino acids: CASSFAMTVTRDTEAFF. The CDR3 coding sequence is TGTGCCAGCAGCTTCGCAATGACCGTAACCCGGGACACTGAAGCTTTCTTT.

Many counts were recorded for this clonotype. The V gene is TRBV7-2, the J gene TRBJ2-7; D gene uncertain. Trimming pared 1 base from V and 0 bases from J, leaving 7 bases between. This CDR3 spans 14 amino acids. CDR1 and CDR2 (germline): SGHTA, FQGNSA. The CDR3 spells CASSLESFSYEQYF. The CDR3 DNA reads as TGTGCCAGCAGCTTAGAATCGTTCTCCTACGAGCAGTACTTC.

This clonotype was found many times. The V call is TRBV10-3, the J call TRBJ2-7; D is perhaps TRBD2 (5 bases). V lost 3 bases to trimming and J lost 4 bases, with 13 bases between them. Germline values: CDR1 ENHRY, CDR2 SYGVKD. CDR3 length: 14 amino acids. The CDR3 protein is CAISDEASRYEQYF. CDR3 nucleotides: TGTGCCATCAGTGATGAAGCTAGCCGGTACGAGCAGTACTTC.

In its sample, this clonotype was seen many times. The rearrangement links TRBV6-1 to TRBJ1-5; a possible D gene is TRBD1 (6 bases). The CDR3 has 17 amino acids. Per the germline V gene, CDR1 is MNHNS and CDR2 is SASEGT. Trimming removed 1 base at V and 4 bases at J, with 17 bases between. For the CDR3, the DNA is TGTGCCAGCAGTGAAGTGGGGCTCAGGGGCTTAAATCAGCCCCAGCATTTT. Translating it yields CASSEVGLRGLNQPQHF.